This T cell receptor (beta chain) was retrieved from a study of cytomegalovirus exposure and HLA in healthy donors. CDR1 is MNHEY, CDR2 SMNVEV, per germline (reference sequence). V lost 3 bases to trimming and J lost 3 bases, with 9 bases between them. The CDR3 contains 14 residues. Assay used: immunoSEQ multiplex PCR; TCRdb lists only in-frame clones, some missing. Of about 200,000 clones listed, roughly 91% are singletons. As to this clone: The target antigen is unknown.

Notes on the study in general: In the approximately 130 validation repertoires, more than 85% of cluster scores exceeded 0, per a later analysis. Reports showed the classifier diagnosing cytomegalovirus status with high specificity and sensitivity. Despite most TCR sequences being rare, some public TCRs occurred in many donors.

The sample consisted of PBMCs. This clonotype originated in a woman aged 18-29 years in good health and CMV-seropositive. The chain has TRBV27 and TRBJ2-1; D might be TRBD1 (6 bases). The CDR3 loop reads CASSLLQGYNEQFF. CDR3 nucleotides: TGTGCCAGCAGTTTGTTACAGGGCTACAATGAGCAGTTCTTC.